This T cell receptor beta chain came from a study of blood T cell repertoires in COVID-19. Study overall: Some COVID-19 samples were acute and others convalescent; all came from the United States, Italy and Spain. T cells, B-cell-depleted T cells, or PBMCs provided the cDNA or gDNA that served as material.

Authors' methods: Cell counts per sample came from amplifying reference gene primers. Only in-frame clones appear in the TCRdb table, and some are missing; sequencing was by immunoSEQ multiplex PCR. That table is the source of V, J and clone size, and D and trimming were worked out from the DNA. The profile covers 35,000 to 45,000 clones, with roughly 90% appearing a single time and 2.4% taken by the ten largest. The CDR3 loop spans 15 amino acids. The germline V and J ends were trimmed by 4 bases and 2 bases, with 14 bases remaining between them. Germline-derived CDR1 and CDR2 are LGHDT and YNNKEL (reference sequence).

Source material: peripheral blood. This chain links TRBV3-1 (or the pseudogene TRBV3-2) with TRBJ1-2; D perhaps matches TRBD1 (6 bases). The clonotype comes from a human donor in a cohort sampled during active COVID-19. CDR3 nucleotide sequence: TGTGCCAGCAGCCCCTCACAGGGTAGAAACTATGGCTACACCTTC. Amino acid sequence: CASSPSQGRNYGYTF.